These 22 T cell receptor beta chains were all obtained from the same sample, sequenced in a study of blood T cell repertoires in COVID-19. Sequencing was performed with immunoSEQ multiplex PCR; in TCRdb, only in-frame clones are kept and a portion is missing. The sample records 250,000 to 300,000 clones, about 82% being singletons. Material for sequencing was peripheral blood. Receptors originate from a man aged 50-59 years with active or convalescent COVID-19.

The V and J genes are TRBV3-1 (or the pseudogene TRBV3-2) and TRBJ2-5; TRBD2 matches at 8 bases. Trimming at V came to 1 base and at J to 8 bases, leaving 9 bases not matched to a gene. CDR3 size: 15 residues. From germline, CDR1 is LGHDT and CDR2 YNNKEL (reference sequence). The CDR3 DNA is TGTGCCAGCAGCCAAGGGCTAGCGGGCCTGGGTACCCAGTACTTC. Protein sequence: CASSQGLAGLGTQYF.

The chain joins TRBV12-3 or TRBV12-4 to TRBJ2-7; D is ambiguous. The CDR3 extends over 13 amino acids. The germline V and J ends were trimmed by 3 bases and 6 bases, with 12 bases remaining between them. Written as DNA, the CDR3 is TGTGCCAGCAGTTTTAGAGAGCGAGGCGAGCAGTACTTC. Translating gives CASSFRERGEQYF.

The chain is built from TRBV6-6 and TRBJ2-5; a weak D match, TRBD1 (5 bases). The CDR3 contains 13 residues. Trimming pared 8 bases from V and 4 bases from J, leaving 14 bases between. In germline, CDR1 is MNHNY, CDR2 SVGAGI (reference sequence). In DNA, the CDR3 is TGTGCCAGCGGGCAGGGTACAGGAGAGACCCAGTACTTC. This gives the protein CASGQGTGETQYF.

The chain couples TRBV13 to TRBJ2-2; unclear D gene. Germline lookup yields CDR1 PRHDT and CDR2 FYEKMQ (reference sequence). This CDR3 has 20 residues. The V gene lost 5 bases and the J gene lost 3 bases, with 28 bases spanning the gap. The CDR3 here is CASSRPSSRPSLGHTGELFF. The CDR3 region has the DNA TGTGCCAGCAGCAGACCTTCCTCTCGGCCATCACTGGGCCACACCGGGGAGCTGTTTTTT. Looking up the rest from reference TRBV13 and TRBJ2-2 gives the full variable domain: AAGVIQSPRHLIKEKRETATLKCYPIPRHDTVYWYQQGPGQDPQFLISFYEKMQSDKGSIPDRFSAQQFSDYHSELNMSSLELGDSALYFCASSRPSSRPSLGHTGELFFGEGSRLTVL.

This rearrangement joins TRBV4-1 to TRBJ2-1; 9 bases line up with TRBD1. The CDR3 consists of 15 residues. Trimming took 1 base from V and 9 from J; bases not matched to a gene: 7. CDR1 is MGHRA, CDR2 YSYEKL, per germline. This chain's CDR3 is CASSQGAGTGFEQFF. CDR3 nucleotide sequence: TGCGCCAGCAGCCAAGGGGCAGGGACAGGGTTTGAGCAGTTCTTC.

Notes on this clone: The sample contains more than one DNA sequence encoding this CDR3. The V call is TRBV5-1, the J call TRBJ2-7, with TRBD2 identical over 12 bases. Trimming took 0 bases from V and 4 from J; bases not matched to a gene: 2. This CDR3 contains 15 residues. CDR1 is SGHRS and CDR2 is YFSETQ in the germline V gene. The CDR3: CASSLGTSGTYEQYF. DNA of the CDR3: TGCGCCAGCAGCTTGGGGACTAGCGGGACATACGAGCAGTACTTC.

This clone was observed a handful of times. The chain carries TRBV5-1 and TRBJ2-7; 8 bases match TRBD1. The germline V gene encodes CDR1 SGHRS and CDR2 YFSETQ. The CDR3 sequence is 14 residues long. Unmatched junction bases numbered 2, after V lost 1 base and J lost 2 bases. As DNA, the CDR3 is TGCGCCAGCAGCTTGCAGGGGGCCGCCTACGAGCAGTACTTC. Encoded protein: CASSLQGAAYEQYF.

J is TRBJ2-5 and V is TRBV7-3, with 10 bases identical to TRBD1. The germline V gene has CDR1 SGHTA and CDR2 FQGTGA. J was trimmed by 5 bases and V by 2 bases; bases with no gene match: 8. The CDR3 length is 16 residues. The chain's CDR3 is CASSLLGQGLGETQYF. The DNA of the CDR3 is TGTGCCAGCAGCTTATTGGGACAGGGGCTTGGGGAGACCCAGTACTTC.

The chain links TRBV2 to TRBJ1-6; D is uncertain. V dropped 5 bases and J dropped 5 bases, with 13 bases sitting between them. Per germline, CDR1 SNHLY and CDR2 FYNNEI. The CDR3 has 15 amino acids. CDR3 DNA: TGTGCCAGCAGTCTATCCCGCCTGAATAATTCACCCCTCCACTTT. This translates into CASSLSRLNNSPLHF.

The CDR3 coding sequence is TGTGCCAGCAGCGTCAGCGGGAGGCCCTACGAGCAGTACTTC. Translation gives CASSVSGRPYEQYF. This chain links TRBV9 with TRBJ2-7; 9 positions match TRBD2. This CDR3 region has 14 residues. The V segment lost 2 bases and the J segment 2 bases; nucleotides outside the gene matches: 2. Germline values: CDR1 SGDLS, CDR2 YYNGEE.

This chain uses TRBV9 with TRBJ2-7, with D unclear. Germline V gene data show CDR1 as SGDLS and CDR2 as YYNGEE. The CDR3 has 13 amino acids. The V gene lost 3 bases and the J gene lost 3 bases, with 10 bases spanning the gap. For the CDR3, the DNA is TGTGCCAGCAGCGCAGGCCTTGGCTACGAGCAGTACTTC. The encoded protein is CASSAGLGYEQYF.

The rearrangement links TRBV29-1 to TRBJ1-2; 8 nucleotides match TRBD1. Germline loops: CDR1 SQVTM, CDR2 ANQGSEA. V trimming: 7 bases; J trimming: 11 bases; junction bases outside the gene matches: 12. There are 12 residues in the CDR3. The CDR3 DNA follows: TGCAGCGCCCCGGGGACAGGCAGAGGGTACACCTTC. It codes for CSAPGTGRGYTF. Based on the CDR3 plus reference TRBV29-1 and TRBJ1-2, the full variable domain is SAVISQKPSRDICQRGTSLTIQCQVDSQVTMMFWYRQQPGQSLTLIATANQGSEATYESGFVIDKFPISRPNLTFSTLTVSNMSPEDSSIYLCSAPGTGRGYTFGSGTRLTVV.

J is TRBJ2-2 and V is TRBV19; TRBD1 is a possible D gene (7 bases). The V and J ends lost 8 bases and 5 bases respectively, with 30 bases between them. This CDR3 has 19 amino acids. Germline assignment: CDR1 LNHDA and CDR2 SQIVND (reference sequence). The CDR3 DNA is TGTGCCAGTTCGGGGCCGAAGGGGGCACATGGGAGGAGGACCGGGGAGCTGTTTTTT. It translates to CASSGPKGAHGRRTGELFF.

With regard to this clone: At one end the junction does not follow the germline gene, possibly because of a read error. The chain couples TRBV19 to TRBJ1-2; 8 bases match TRBD1. The CDR3 has 15 amino acids. The V gene's germline CDR1 is LNHDA and CDR2 SQIVND (reference sequence). DNA of the CDR3: TGTGCCAGCAGTAAGCTCGGACAGGGCAACTATGGCTACACCTTC. Its translation is CASSKLGQGNYGYTF.

The J gene is TRBJ2-2, the V gene TRBV6-6; perhaps TRBD1 as D (5 bases). V dropped 5 bases and J dropped 0 bases, with 13 bases sitting between them. This CDR3 has 16 amino acids. CDR1 is MNHNY, CDR2 SVGAGI, per germline (reference sequence). CDR3 amino acids: CASSGAVTTNTGELFF. The CDR3, as DNA: TGTGCCAGCAGTGGGGCAGTTACAACGAACACCGGGGAGCTGTTTTTT.

This chain joins TRBV7-2 and TRBJ2-2; TRBD2 matches at 8 bases. CDR3 size: 16 residues. Germline trimming cut 1 base from V and 6 bases from J; bases unmatched to any gene: 7. Germline CDR1 and CDR2: SGHTA and FQGNSA. CDR3 protein: CASSLGGRTLAGELFF. The DNA for the CDR3 is TGTGCCAGCAGCTTAGGCGGGAGGACCCTCGCCGGGGAGCTGTTTTTT.

The chain uses TRBV4-2 and TRBJ2-7; TRBD2 aligns across 7 bases. The CDR3 length is 14 residues. Trimming cost V 5 bases and J 5 bases; bases outside gene matches: 9. From germline, CDR1 is LGHNA and CDR2 YNFKEQ. This chain's CDR3 is CASSVRGRENEQYF. CDR3 bases: TGTGCCAGCAGCGTACGGGGGAGGGAAAACGAGCAGTACTTC.

This CDR3 is CASSSFEAWETQYF. CDR3 sequence (DNA): TGTGCCAGCAGCTCCTTCGAGGCATGGGAGACCCAGTACTTC. This chain links TRBV7-9 with TRBJ2-5; D remains unclear. CDR1 and CDR2 from the germline V gene are SEHNR and FQNEAQ (reference sequence). CDR3 size: 14 residues. Trimming took 4 bases from V and 5 from J, leaving 14 bases between them.

V gene TRBV6-6 combines with J gene TRBJ2-1; 8 nucleotides match TRBD2. Germline CDR1 is MNHNY and CDR2 is SVGAGI (reference sequence). The V and J ends lost 5 bases and 7 bases, in that order; junction bases with no gene match: 10. The CDR3 loop spans 15 amino acids. CDR3 DNA sequence: TGTGCCAGCAGTCGCACCGGGGGGGCGGCGAATGAGCAGTTCTTC. This gives the protein CASSRTGGAANEQFF.

The rearrangement links TRBV28 to TRBJ1-2; 9 bases agree with TRBD1. The CDR3 is 15 amino acids. V lost 5 bases, J lost 7 bases, and 11 bases stayed unmatched. Germline V CDR1 and CDR2: MDHEN, SYDVKM. The CDR3 bases are TGTGCCAGCAGTACCCTTGCCGGGACAGGGCTTGGCTACACCTTC. Protein sequence: CASSTLAGTGLGYTF.

V usage is TRBV27 and J usage is TRBJ1-1; D not resolved. The CDR3 contains 13 residues. Germline V CDR1 and CDR2: MNHEY, SMNVEV (reference sequence). The V gene lost 5 bases and the J gene lost 1 base, with 8 bases spanning the gap. This CDR3 reads CASSLRPNTEAFF. In nucleotides, the CDR3 is TGTGCCAGCAGTCTCAGGCCGAACACTGAAGCTTTCTTT.

CDR3 loop: CATSRAIGTGTNEKLFF. The DNA for the CDR3 is TGTGCCACCAGCAGAGCTATAGGGACAGGAACTAATGAAAAACTGTTTTTT. This chain joins TRBV15 and TRBJ1-4, with 8 bases identical to TRBD1. V lost 1 base to trimming and J lost 1 base; unmatched junction nucleotides: 5. Looked up from germline, CDR1 is LNHNV and CDR2 is YYDKDF (reference sequence). The CDR3 is 17 residues long.